The 19 T cell receptor beta chains below were found in one sample sequenced in a study of T cell clones after liver transplantation. Measured with immunoSEQ multiplex PCR; TCRdb has only the in-frame clones, and not every one. The table has roughly 2,000 clones, 20% to 25% seen once. These receptors have no known antigen. Alloreactive TCRbeta sequences came from sequencing proliferating CFSE-low cells in the MLR. What was sequenced was CD8+ T cells from cultured PBMCs. All receptors derive from a human patient who received a liver transplant. Some T cells may be graft donor cells.

This clone was detected a few times. This sequence is one base from a far larger clone and is likely a read error. The CDR3 does not close with the conserved phenylalanine or tryptophan, likely indicating a read error. The chain uses TRBV4-2 and TRBJ1-5; D is undetermined. V lost 4 bases, J lost 0 bases, and 13 bases lay in between. CDR3 length equals 16 residues. CDR1 and CDR2 from the germline V gene are LGHNA and YNFKEQ. CDR3 coding DNA: TGTGCCAGCAGCCGCACGGACGGAGATAGCAATCAGCCCCAGCATTTA. Its translation: CASSRTDGDSNQPQHL.

This clone is medium-sized within its sample. The chain combines TRBV11-2 with TRBJ1-1; tentatively, D is TRBD1 (5 bases). In germline, CDR1 is SGHAT, CDR2 FQNNGV. The CDR3 runs to 16 residues. V was cut by 5 bases and J by 4 bases, with 20 bases left in between. The CDR3 DNA reads TGTGCCAGCAGCCCAACCTCGGGGGAAAAGGGCACTGAAGCTTTCTTT. Translated: CASSPTSGEKGTEAFF.

The chain employs TRBV6-6 and TRBJ2-7, with 7 nucleotides matching TRBD2. V shed 2 bases and J 5 bases; nucleotides not matched to a gene: 6. CDR1 is MNHNY and CDR2 is SVGAGI in the germline V gene (reference sequence). CDR3 length equals 14 residues. Here the CDR3 DNA reads TGTGCCAGCAGTTACGGACTAGAGGGCCACGAGCAGTACTTC. Translating it yields CASSYGLEGHEQYF.

J is TRBJ1-3 and V is TRBV27; D remains unclear. The CDR3 contains 16 residues. Germline V gives CDR1 MNHEY, CDR2 SMNVEV (reference sequence). With 5 bases removed from V and 0 bases from J, the gap between germline ends came to 14 bases. CDR3: CASSPTPRSSGNTIYF. The CDR3 nucleotides read TGTGCCAGCAGTCCCACTCCCCGGAGCTCTGGAAACACCATATATTTT.

The rearrangement links TRBV30 to TRBJ2-7; TRBD1 matches 8 bases. The germline gives CDR1 GTSNPN, CDR2 SVGIG (reference sequence). With 5 bases clipped from V and 2 bases from J, the junction kept 8 bases outside the gene matches. The CDR3 is 14 amino acids. CDR3 in DNA: TGTGCCTGGGACCTTGGGACAGGAACCTACGAGCAGTACTTC. This translates into CAWDLGTGTYEQYF.

The sample holds a few counts of this clone. This chain links TRBV2 with TRBJ2-3; TRBD2 matches at 11 bases. Germline V gene lookup returns CDR1 SNHLY and CDR2 FYNNEI. The CDR3 is 17 amino acids. Trimming at V came to 6 bases and at J to 1 base, leaving 9 bases not matched to a gene. For the CDR3, the DNA is TGTGCCAGCAGCTTAAGAGGTAGCGGGAGGGGCACAGATACGCAGTATTTT. The encoded protein is CASSLRGSGRGTDTQYF.

The chain has TRBV6-5 and TRBJ1-1, with D uncertain. This CDR3 region has 10 residues. V lost 10 bases and J 3 bases, leaving 6 bases between the germline ends. The V gene's germline CDR1 is MNHEY and CDR2 SVGAGI. The chain's CDR3 is CATMYTEAFF. The CDR3, as DNA: TGTGCCACCATGTACACTGAAGCTTTCTTT.

This clone was seen only a few times. The gene calls are TRBV6-4 and TRBJ2-7, with 10 positions matching TRBD1. CDR1 MRHNA and CDR2 SNTAGT come from the germline V gene. Trimming removed 7 bases from V and 3 bases from J; junction bases left unmatched: 6. This CDR3 region has 14 residues. The CDR3 sequence is CASKGTGDVYEQYF. In DNA, the CDR3 is TGTGCCAGCAAAGGGACAGGGGATGTCTACGAGCAGTACTTC.

The chain couples TRBV5-1 to TRBJ1-1; D is perhaps TRBD1 (6 bases). CDR1 is SGHRS and CDR2 is YFSETQ in the germline V gene. The CDR3 runs 19 residues. V dropped 0 bases and J dropped 0 bases, with 21 bases sitting between them. CDR3 sequence reads: CASSLVSYRVGSMNTEAFF. CDR3 nucleotide sequence: TGCGCCAGCAGCTTGGTGTCATACAGGGTAGGGTCGATGAACACTGAAGCTTTCTTT.

As concerns this clone: One base separates it from a far larger clone, so it is likely a read error. The chain links TRBV13 to TRBJ1-3, with TRBD1 matching 9 bases. The CDR3 spans 15 residues. CDR1 and CDR2 from the germline V gene are PRHDT and FYEKMQ (reference sequence). After removal of 5 bases from V and 9 bases from J, the junction contained 11 bases not matched to a gene. The CDR3 is CASSLGTGRESTIYF. The CDR3 nucleotides read TGTGCCAGCAGCCTTGGGACAGGGAGAGAAAGCACCATATATTTT.

The gene calls are TRBV9 and TRBJ2-7, with TRBD1 matching over 7 bases. The germline V gene has CDR1 SGDLS and CDR2 YYNGEE. The CDR3 length is 16 residues. V lost 4 bases, J lost 3 bases, and 13 bases stayed unmatched. The chain's CDR3 is CASSQGGETGIYEQYF. The CDR3 coding sequence is TGTGCCAGCAGCCAAGGTGGGGAGACAGGGATCTACGAGCAGTACTTC.

A word on this clone: This clone may be a read error of a much larger clone one base away. Distinct nucleotide sequences in the sample also encode this CDR3. The CDR3 sequence: CPSGGGQVISGANVLTF. CDR3 DNA: TGTCCCAGCGGGGGGGGCCAGGTTATCTCTGGGGCCAACGTCCTGACTTTC. The V gene is TRBV11-2, the J gene TRBJ2-6, with 10 nucleotides matching TRBD2. The CDR3 consists of 17 residues. Germline V lookup: CDR1 SGHAT, CDR2 FQNNGV.

This chain joins TRBV11-2 and TRBJ2-7; D remains ambiguous. Germline CDR1 is SGHAT and CDR2 is FQNNGV. This CDR3 comprises 15 residues. V was pared by 5 bases and J by 1 base, with 15 bases between. CDR3 in amino acids: CASSQDRTKSYEQYF. The CDR3 DNA reads TGTGCCAGCAGCCAAGATCGCACGAAATCCTACGAGCAGTACTTC. The entire variable domain, with the rest obtained from reference TRBV11-2 and TRBJ2-7, is as follows: EAGVAQSPRYKIIEKRQSVAFWCNPISGHATLYWYQQILGQGPKLLIQFQNNGVVDDSQLPKDRFSAERLKGVDSTLKIQPAKLEDSAVYLCASSQDRTKSYEQYFGPGTRLTVT.

The gene calls are TRBV4-1 and TRBJ2-1, with 9 positions matching TRBD2. CDR3 length equals 16 residues. V trimming: 1 base; J trimming: 5 bases; junction bases outside the gene matches: 6. Germline values: CDR1 MGHRA, CDR2 YSYEKL. The DNA of the CDR3 is TGCGCCAGCAGCCAAGCCAGGGCTAGCGGGAACAATGAGCAGTTCTTC. Translated: CASSQARASGNNEQFF.

The gene calls are TRBV11-3 and TRBJ2-6, with a tentative D call TRBD2 (5 bases). Trimming took off 1 base at V and 1 base at J, with 5 bases between the two ends. The CDR3 totals 15 residues. Germline V gives CDR1 SGHNT, CDR2 YENEEA. The DNA for the CDR3 is TGTGCCAGCAGCTTAGGGGAGTCTGGGGCCAACGTCCTGACTTTC. It translates to CASSLGESGANVLTF.

This clone is judged large (0.1 to 1%). This sequence joins TRBV6-1 and TRBJ1-5, with unresolved D. Germline lookup yields CDR1 MNHNS and CDR2 SASEGT. Trimming took off 1 base at V and 3 bases at J, with 10 bases between the two ends. The CDR3 extends over 15 amino acids. This chain's CDR3 is CASSEDRAYNQPQHF. CDR3 coding DNA: TGTGCCAGCAGTGAAGACAGAGCCTACAATCAGCCCCAGCATTTT.

With respect to this clone: This may be a read error: a much more frequent sequence differs by one nucleotide. The rearrangement links TRBV11-2 to TRBJ2-6, with 9 bases identical to TRBD2. The germline CDR1 and CDR2 sequences are SGHAT and FQNNGV. The CDR3 has 17 residues. CDR3 residues: CPRGGAQVISGANVLTF. The CDR3 coding sequence is TGTCCCCGCGGGGGGGCACAGGTTATCTCTGGGGCCAACGTCCTGACTTTC. Full variable domain (rest looked up from reference TRBV11-2 and TRBJ2-6): EAGVAQSPRYKIIEKRQSVAFWCNPISGHATLYWYQQILGQGPKLLIQFQNNGVVDDSQLPKDRFSAERLKGVDSTLKIQPAKLEDSAVYLCPRGGAQVISGANVLTFGAGSRLTVL.

Worth noting for this clone: One end of the junction fails to match germline, which may point to a read error. CDR3: CASSLEAGEEHRGAVF. The CDR3 DNA reads as TGTGCCAGCAGCTTAGAGGCGGGAGAGGAACACCGGGGAGCTGTTTTT. The chain links TRBV11-1 to TRBJ2-2; 7 nucleotides line up with TRBD2. This CDR3 spans 16 amino acids. Germline V lookup: CDR1 SGHAT, CDR2 FQDESV (reference sequence).

In its sample, this clone is medium-sized. The J gene is TRBJ1-1, the V gene TRBV11-2; D gene ambiguous. The V gene's germline CDR1 is SGHAT and CDR2 FQNNGV. V lost 5 bases and J 5 bases, leaving 18 bases between the germline ends. The CDR3 length is 15 residues. CDR3 region: CASSRIAVLETEAFF. In DNA, the CDR3 is TGTGCCAGCAGCCGAATCGCGGTACTGGAAACTGAAGCTTTCTTT.